This T cell receptor (beta chain) was observed in a study of blood T cell repertoires in COVID-19. Background on the study: Samples representing acute and convalescent COVID-19 were sourced from the United States, Italy and Spain.

This CDR3 is built from 17 residues. In germline, CDR1 is LNHDA, CDR2 SQIVND (reference sequence). J was trimmed by 2 bases and V by 6 bases; bases with no gene match: 11. Method: immunoSEQ multiplex PCR; TCRdb's copy keeps in-frame clones and lacks some. Here the sample spans hundreds of thousands of clones, 86% being singletons. The chain links TRBV19 to TRBJ1-3, with 9 bases lining up with TRBD1. The sequence was collected from a woman aged 30 to 39 with active or convalescent COVID-19. Sample: peripheral blood. The CDR3 sequence is CASSLFAGTGPGNTIYF. The CDR3 bases are TGTGCCAGTAGCTTGTTTGCGGGGACAGGGCCTGGAAACACCATATATTTT.